The 20 T cell receptor beta chains listed next were all sequenced from one sample in a study of cytomegalovirus exposure and HLA in healthy donors. PCR used 60 Vbeta primers and 13 Jbeta primers. Produced via immunoSEQ multiplex PCR; TCRdb's table is partial and in-frame only. The sample includes 150,000 to 200,000 clones, about 80% of them seen just once. Sample: PBMCs. The receptors originated from a woman between 50 and 59 years old in good health and CMV-seropositive.

This clone was recorded once. The junction shows a germline mismatch at one end, possibly a read error. This CDR3 reads CSSSLPGQGVVEQYF. The CDR3 bases are TGTTCCAGCAGCTTGCCGGGACAGGGGGTCGTCGAGCAGTACTTC. The chain couples TRBV7-9 to TRBJ2-7; 11 bases line up with TRBD1. The CDR3 is made up of 15 amino acids. Germline V gene sequence: CDR1 SEHNR, CDR2 FQNEAQ (reference sequence).

The chain joins TRBV11-2 to TRBJ2-1; TRBD2 aligns across 14 bases. Looked up from germline, CDR1 is SGHAT and CDR2 is FQNNGV. V lost 3 bases and J lost 7; bases outside the gene matches: 5. This CDR3 contains 16 residues. The CDR3 DNA sequence: TGTGCCAGCAGCTTGACTAGCGGGGGGGCTGTGAATGAGCAGTTCTTC. Its translation is CASSLTSGGAVNEQFF.

This chain uses TRBV30 with TRBJ2-7; TRBD2 agrees at 8 bases. The CDR3 contains 15 residues. J was trimmed by 2 bases and V by 1 base; bases with no gene match: 7. Germline CDR1 and CDR2: GTSNPN and SVGIG (reference sequence). The CDR3 protein is CAWSAGGAGTYEQYF. Written as DNA, the CDR3 is TGTGCCTGGAGTGCCGGGGGGGCAGGGACCTACGAGCAGTACTTC. Supplemented by reference TRBV30 and TRBJ2-7, the full variable domain reads SQTIHQWPATLVQPVGSPLSLECTVEGTSNPNLYWYRQAAGRGLQLLFYSVGIGQISSEVPQNLSASRPQDRQFILSSKKLLLSDSGFYLCAWSAGGAGTYEQYFGPGTRLTVT.

This clone was detected a few times. V and J are TRBV27 and TRBJ1-3; maybe TRBD1 (5 bases). The CDR3 extends over 14 amino acids. Germline V gene data show CDR1 as MNHEY and CDR2 as SMNVEV (reference sequence). Trimming removed 3 bases from V and 3 bases from J, with 9 bases in between. CDR3 residues: CASSLGGYGNTIYF. The DNA for the CDR3 is TGTGCCAGCAGTTTGGGGGGTTATGGAAACACCATATATTTT.

The rearrangement joins TRBV7-8 to TRBJ2-7; 11 bases match TRBD2. From germline, CDR1 is SGHVS and CDR2 FQNEAQ. The CDR3 is 18 amino acids. J lost 5 bases, V lost 5 bases, and 17 bases had no gene match. The CDR3 region is CASSPRGFSGRASDEQYF. CDR3 in DNA: TGTGCCAGCAGCCCCCGGGGGTTTAGCGGGAGGGCCAGCGACGAGCAGTACTTC.

The chain has TRBV18 and TRBJ1-1, with D unclear. V was pared by 5 bases and J by 1 base, with 8 bases between. CDR1 and CDR2 from the germline V gene are KGHSH and LQKENI. The CDR3 has 13 amino acids. CDR3 DNA: TGTGCCAGCTCATCGGAGGAGAACACTGAAGCTTTCTTT. Residues: CASSSEENTEAFF.

The chain links TRBV2 to TRBJ2-2; D not certain. Germline loops: CDR1 SNHLY, CDR2 FYNNEI. Between the trimmed V and J ends, which lost 7 bases and 4 bases, there was a span of 4 bases. CDR3 length equals 11 residues. In DNA, the CDR3 is TGTGCCAGCACTATCACCGGGGAGCTGTTTTTT. Translating gives CASTITGELFF.

V and J are TRBV5-1 and TRBJ2-7; weak D call: TRBD1 (5 bases). From germline, CDR1 is SGHRS and CDR2 YFSETQ. V lost 2 bases, J lost 2 bases, and 14 bases lay in between. This CDR3 contains 15 residues. The CDR3 here is CASSFGTGDPYEQYF. CDR3 in DNA: TGCGCCAGCAGCTTCGGTACAGGCGATCCCTACGAGCAGTACTTC.

This clone was counted between two and nine times. One end of the junction does not line up with germline, which may come from a read error. The chain uses TRBV7-9 and TRBJ1-2, with D perhaps matching TRBD1 (5 bases). The CDR3 runs to 14 residues. Germline CDR1 and CDR2: SEHNR and FQNEAQ (reference sequence). The CDR3 DNA sequence: TGTTCCAGCAGCCCGCCTCCGGGGGACTATGGCTACACCTTC. It yields the protein CSSSPPPGDYGYTF.

The rearrangement joins TRBV19 to TRBJ2-6; 7 bases agree with TRBD2. CDR3 length: 18 amino acids. Looked up from germline, CDR1 is LNHDA and CDR2 is SQIVND (reference sequence). J was trimmed by 0 bases and V by 3 bases; bases with no gene match: 8. The CDR3 is CASSMTPGGSSGANVLTF. The CDR3 DNA reads TGTGCCAGTAGTATGACCCCGGGGGGTAGCTCTGGGGCCAACGTCCTGACTTTC. The whole variable domain, remainder taken from reference TRBV19 and TRBJ2-6, is DGGITQSPKYLFRKEGQNVTLSCEQNLNHDAMYWYRQDPGQGLRLIYYSQIVNDFQKGDIAEGYSVSREKKESFPLTVTSAQKNPTAFYLCASSMTPGGSSGANVLTFGAGSRLTVL.

The V call is TRBV18, the J call TRBJ1-4; TRBD1 matches at 7 bases. This CDR3 region has 16 residues. Germline CDR1 reads KGHSH; CDR2 reads LQKENI. The J segment lost 8 bases and the V segment lost 1 base, leaving 10 bases of the junction unmatched. This chain's CDR3 is CASSPQDATGIEKLFF. The CDR3 region has the DNA TGTGCCAGCTCACCACAGGATGCGACAGGGATAGAAAAACTGTTTTTT.

This clone has only a few counts. J is TRBJ1-1 and V is TRBV4-3, with 10 bases identical to TRBD1. The CDR3 is made up of 16 amino acids. J was trimmed by 6 bases and V by 4 bases; bases with no gene match: 11. Germline loops: CDR1 LGHNA, CDR2 YSLEER. The CDR3, as DNA: TGCGCCAGCAGCCGGGGATGGGGACAGGGGATGGCTGAAGCTTTCTTT. Encoded protein: CASSRGWGQGMAEAFF.

The V gene is TRBV4-1, the J gene TRBJ2-3, with a tentative D call TRBD1 (6 bases). In germline, CDR1 is MGHRA, CDR2 YSYEKL. Trimming removed 3 bases at V and 2 bases at J, with 21 bases between. The CDR3 extends over 18 amino acids. CDR3 nucleotide sequence: TGCGCCAGCAGCCAGGGGGCCTCGGCAGCACTATTCACAGATACGCAGTATTTT. Its protein product is CASSQGASAALFTDTQYF.

With regard to this clone: The junction departs from germline at one end; a sequencing error may be responsible. V and J are TRBV2 and TRBJ1-4; 7 bases align to TRBD1. CDR3 size: 11 residues. Germline V CDR1 and CDR2: SNHLY, FYNNEI. CDR3 bases: TGTGCCACCAGTCCAGGGACAGATTACTTTTTT. This gives the protein CATSPGTDYFF.

The chain employs TRBV30 and TRBJ2-6; D possibly corresponds to TRBD1 (6 bases). V shed 8 bases and J shed 1 base, with 12 bases lying between them. The CDR3 runs 14 residues. The germline gives CDR1 GTSNPN, CDR2 SVGIG (reference sequence). CDR3: CAGGSRSGANVLTF. The CDR3 region has the DNA TGTGCCGGGGGCTCTCGTTCTGGGGCCAACGTCCTGACTTTC.

The chain uses TRBV28 and TRBJ2-7; TRBD1 might be the D (5 bases). Germline lookup yields CDR1 MDHEN and CDR2 SYDVKM. The CDR3 totals 15 residues. V lost 5 bases and J 0 bases, leaving 14 bases between the germline ends. The CDR3 coding sequence is TGTGCCAGCAGTACCGGACACTCGAGCTCCTACGAGCAGTACTTC. It specifies CASSTGHSSSYEQYF.

The chain joins TRBV5-1 to TRBJ2-1, with TRBD1 matching 7 bases. The CDR3 extends over 15 amino acids. Germline CDR1 and CDR2: SGHRS and YFSETQ. The V gene end was trimmed by 1 base and the J gene end by 4 bases; junction bases not matched to a gene: 5. In DNA, the CDR3 is TGCGCCAGCAGCTTGATCGTGACAGGGTACAATGAGCAGTTCTTC. Its protein is CASSLIVTGYNEQFF.

The genes are TRBV29-1 and TRBJ1-1, with D tentatively TRBD1 (5 bases). CDR3 length equals 13 residues. V was cut by 3 bases and J by 4 bases, with 12 bases left in between. Per germline, CDR1 SQVTM and CDR2 ANQGSEA. The CDR3 DNA reads as TGCAGCGTTGAGGGGTGGGGGGGCACTGAAGCTTTCTTT. Residues: CSVEGWGGTEAFF.

Details on this clone: Mismatch with germline at one junction end may stem from a read error. This sequence joins TRBV7-9 and TRBJ2-1; TRBD1 agrees at 8 bases. The CDR3 extends over 15 amino acids. Germline CDR1 is SEHNR and CDR2 is FQNEAQ (reference sequence). This chain's CDR3 is CASSLGTGKYTEQFF. DNA for the CDR3: TGTGCCAGCAGCTTAGGGACAGGGAAATACACTGAGCAGTTCTTC.

The chain recombines TRBV19 with TRBJ1-2, with 9 bases aligning to TRBD1. The V segment lost 7 bases and the J segment 3 bases; nucleotides outside the gene matches: 6. Germline V gives CDR1 LNHDA, CDR2 SQIVND (reference sequence). The CDR3 is made up of 14 amino acids. The CDR3 DNA follows: TGTGCCAGTATCGACAGGGGGGAGTACTATGGCTACACCTTC. Amino acids: CASIDRGEYYGYTF.